In its sample, the clone carrying this T cell receptor beta chain was seen many times. Its antigen is not known. The sample belongs to a study of response to subunit inactivated influenza vaccine. Study conclusions and caveats: Each seasonal flu vaccination may recruit only limited new T cells, authors suggested.

The length of the CDR3 is 12 residues. V dropped 5 bases and J dropped 15; count of bases not matched to a gene: 8. TCRdb called the RT-PCR reads again in MiXCR, with one record for every CDR3 protein. The table shows about 620,000 distinct CDR3 sequences, with around 11% occurring only once. The same sample was also studied in work on T cells expressing NK-cell markers. That source notes: With UMIs, 5'RACE template switching was used to make TCR beta cDNA. Seven of the eight sequenced donors were HCMV-seropositive; one was seronegative. An anti-gamma-delta TCR antibody restricted sorting to alpha-beta TCR T cells in several experiments. About 1.0-7.0% of CD8+ T cells in several donors belonged to dominant NKG2C+ clonotypes.

The clonotype comes from a man aged 45 to 65 who received an inactivated influenza vaccine. The V call is TRBV12-3 or TRBV12-4, the J call TRBJ2-1; 9 bases agree with TRBD2. Sequenced here: PBMCs from blood, sampled on the day of vaccination. The CDR3 is CASSLRLAGRFF. CDR3 in DNA: TGTGCCAGCAGTCTCCGCCTAGCGGGACGGTTCTTC.